These 9 T cell receptor beta chains originate from one sample sequenced in a study of blood T cell repertoires in COVID-19. Data came from immunoSEQ multiplex PCR; TCRdb stores just in-frame clones and leaves some out. Here the sample spans around 60,000 clones, approximately 87% being singletons. The specimen was peripheral blood. These receptors originate from a human donor in a cohort sampled during active COVID-19.

The J gene is TRBJ2-7, the V gene TRBV18; D unresolved. V shed 1 base and J shed 5 bases, with 6 bases lying between them. Germline V CDR1 and CDR2: KGHSH, LQKENI. This CDR3 has 12 residues. The CDR3 loop reads CASSPRGDEQYF. CDR3 bases: TGTGCCAGCTCACCACGCGGAGACGAGCAGTACTTC.

In DNA form, the CDR3 reads TGCGCCAGCAGCCAATGGGGCTCCGGGGGGAACACTGAAGCTTTCTTT. Translation gives CASSQWGSGGNTEAFF. The chain uses TRBV4-3 and TRBJ1-1; tentative D call: TRBD1 (5 bases). The V and J ends lost 2 bases and 1 base respectively, with 14 bases between them. CDR1 is LGHNA and CDR2 is YSLEER in the germline V gene. CDR3 length: 16 amino acids.

The V and J genes are TRBV30 and TRBJ1-2; a possible D gene is TRBD1 (5 bases). CDR3 length equals 10 residues. Trimming stripped 6 bases from V and 14 bases from J, with 16 bases between. Germline V lookup: CDR1 GTSNPN, CDR2 SVGIG (reference sequence). The CDR3 protein is CACERGGVTF. CDR3 coding DNA: TGTGCCTGTGAGAGAGGAGGGGTGACCTTC. Filled out from reference TRBV30 and TRBJ1-2, the complete variable domain reads SQTIHQWPATLVQPVGSPLSLECTVEGTSNPNLYWYRQAAGRGLQLLFYSVGIGQISSEVPQNLSASRPQDRQFILSSKKLLLSDSGFYLCACERGGVTFGSGTRLTVV.

In nucleotides, the CDR3 is TGTGCCAGCAGCTTGGGTGGCGGGGGCTGGGCCTACAACGAGCAGTACTTC. Translated, it gives CASSLGGGGWAYNEQYF. The rearrangement links TRBV5-6 to TRBJ2-7, with D possibly TRBD2 on 7 matching bases. This CDR3 is built from 17 residues. Germline loops: CDR1 SGHDT, CDR2 YYEEEE. V was shortened by 0 bases and J by 5 bases, with 21 bases between the two germline ends.

This clone appeared once. The chain recombines TRBV3-1 (or the pseudogene TRBV3-2) with TRBJ1-2, with TRBD1 matching over 9 bases. Germline values: CDR1 LGHDT, CDR2 YNNKEL (reference sequence). After removal of 4 bases from V and 4 bases from J, the junction contained 10 bases not matched to a gene. The CDR3 is made up of 16 amino acids. CDR3 coding DNA: TGTGCCAGCAGCCCAGTATGGGACAGGGTTATCTATGGCTACACCTTC. This gives the protein CASSPVWDRVIYGYTF.

This clone turned up a few times. CDR3 coding DNA: TGTGCCAGCAGCTTGTCGGGACACCCTCCCAATAACTATGGCTACACCTTC. This codes for CASSLSGHPPNNYGYTF. The V call is TRBV5-4, the J call TRBJ1-2; maybe TRBD1 (6 bases). This CDR3 has 17 amino acids. V was trimmed by 1 base and J by 1 base, leaving 17 bases between them. CDR1 is SGHNT, CDR2 YYREEE, per germline (reference sequence).

This sequence joins TRBV15 and TRBJ2-2, with 10 bases lining up with TRBD1. Germline V gene sequence: CDR1 LNHNV, CDR2 YYDKDF (reference sequence). Germline trimming cut 8 bases from V and 5 bases from J; bases unmatched to any gene: 8. CDR3 size: 15 residues. The CDR3 region has the DNA TGTGCCACCCAAGACAGGGGGCTTATTACCGGGGAGCTGTTTTTT. The encoded protein is CATQDRGLITGELFF.

This rearrangement joins TRBV25-1 to TRBJ2-3; 8 nucleotides line up with TRBD2. Looked up from germline, CDR1 is MGHDK and CDR2 is SYGVNS. Germline trimming cut 3 bases from V and 2 bases from J; bases unmatched to any gene: 4. The CDR3 has 15 residues. CDR3 loop: CASSDPGGVTDTQYF. The CDR3 coding sequence is TGTGCCAGCAGTGATCCGGGGGGGGTCACAGATACGCAGTATTTT.

The gene calls are TRBV5-6 and TRBJ1-3; D perhaps matches TRBD1 (5 bases). Germline V gene data show CDR1 as SGHDT and CDR2 as YYEEEE. This CDR3 is built from 14 residues. Trimming left V 0 bases short and J 2 bases short, with 6 bases between. Here the CDR3 reads CASSLGRAGNTIYF. The CDR3 DNA is TGTGCCAGCAGCTTGGGCAGGGCTGGAAACACCATATATTTT.